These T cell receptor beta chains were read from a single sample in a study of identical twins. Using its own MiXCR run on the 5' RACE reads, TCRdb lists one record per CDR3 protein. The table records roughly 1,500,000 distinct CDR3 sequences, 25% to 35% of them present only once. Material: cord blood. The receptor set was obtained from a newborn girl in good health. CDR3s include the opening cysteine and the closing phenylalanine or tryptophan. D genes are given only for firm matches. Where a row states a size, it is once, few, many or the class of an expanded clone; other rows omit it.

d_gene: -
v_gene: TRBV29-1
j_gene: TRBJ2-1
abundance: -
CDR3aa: CSVPEVAYNEQFF
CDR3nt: TGCAGCGTCCCCGAGGTAGCCTACAATGAGCAGTTCTTC

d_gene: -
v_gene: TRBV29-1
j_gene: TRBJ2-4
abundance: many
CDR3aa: CSVESRMGKNIQYF
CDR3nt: TGCAGCGTTGAATCGAGGATGGGCAAAAACATTCAGTACTTC

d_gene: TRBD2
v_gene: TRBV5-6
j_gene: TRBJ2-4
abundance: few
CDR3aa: CASSPTSGGVAKNIQYF
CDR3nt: TGTGCCAGCAGCCCAACTAGCGGGGGGGTAGCCAAAAACATTCAGTACTTC

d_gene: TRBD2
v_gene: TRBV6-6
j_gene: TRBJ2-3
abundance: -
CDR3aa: CASSPLAGGITDTQYF
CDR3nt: TGTGCCAGCAGTCCACTAGCGGGAGGGATCACAGATACGCAGTATTTT

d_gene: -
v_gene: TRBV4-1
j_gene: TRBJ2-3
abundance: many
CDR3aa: CASSQDAVSQYF
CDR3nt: TGCGCCAGCAGCCAAGACGCGGTCTCGCAGTATTTT

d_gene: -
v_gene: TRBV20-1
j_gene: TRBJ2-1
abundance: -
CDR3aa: CSASGSTFNEQFF
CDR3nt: TGCAGTGCTAGCGGGAGTACCTTCAATGAGCAGTTCTTC

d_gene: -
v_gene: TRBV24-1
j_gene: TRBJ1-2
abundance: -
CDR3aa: CATSDPGSGYTF
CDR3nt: TGTGCCACCAGTGATCCAGGGAGCGGCTACACCTTC

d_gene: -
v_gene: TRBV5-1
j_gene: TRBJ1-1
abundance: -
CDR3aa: CASSYLHMNTEAFF
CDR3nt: TGCGCCAGCAGCTACCTTCACATGAACACTGAAGCTTTCTTT

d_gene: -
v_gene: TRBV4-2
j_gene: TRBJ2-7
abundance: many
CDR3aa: CASSQEWTASYEQYF
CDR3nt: TGTGCCAGCAGCCAAGAGTGGACTGCCTCCTACGAGCAGTACTTC

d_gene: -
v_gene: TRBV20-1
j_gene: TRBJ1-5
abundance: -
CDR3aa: CSARVTGRSNQPQHF
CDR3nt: TGCAGTGCTAGGGTGACAGGCCGTAGCAATCAGCCCCAGCATTTT

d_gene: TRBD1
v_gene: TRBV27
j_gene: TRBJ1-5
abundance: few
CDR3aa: CASSLGTVFGNQPQHF
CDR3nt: TGTGCCAGCAGTTTAGGGACAGTTTTCGGCAATCAGCCCCAGCATTTT

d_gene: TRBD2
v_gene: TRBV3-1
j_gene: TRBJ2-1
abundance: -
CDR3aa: CASSHGLAVYNEQFF
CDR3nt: TGTGCCAGCAGCCATGGACTAGCGGTCTACAATGAGCAGTTCTTC

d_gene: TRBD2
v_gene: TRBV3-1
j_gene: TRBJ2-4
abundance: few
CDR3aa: CASSGRGLPKNIQYF
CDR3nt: TGTGCCAGCAGCGGGCGGGGACTACCCAAAAACATTCAGTACTTC

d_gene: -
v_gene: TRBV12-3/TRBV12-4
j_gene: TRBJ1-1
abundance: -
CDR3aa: CASSWGSYAEAFF
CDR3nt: TGTGCCAGCAGTTGGGGATCCTACGCTGAAGCTTTCTTT

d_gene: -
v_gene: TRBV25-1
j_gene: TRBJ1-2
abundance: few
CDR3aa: CASSVPAHGYTF
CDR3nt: TGTGCCAGCAGTGTCCCAGCCCATGGCTACACCTTC

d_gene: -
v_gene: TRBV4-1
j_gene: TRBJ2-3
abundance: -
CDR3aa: CASSQSHRSTFMDTQYF
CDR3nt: TGCGCCAGCAGCCAAAGCCACCGCAGTACCTTCATGGATACGCAGTATTTT

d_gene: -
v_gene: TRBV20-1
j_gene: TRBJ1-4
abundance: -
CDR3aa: CSARDRYRLLFF
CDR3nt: TGCAGTGCTAGAGATCGTTACAGGTTACTGTTTTTT

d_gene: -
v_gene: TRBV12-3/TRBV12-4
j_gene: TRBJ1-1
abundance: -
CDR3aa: CASGGPNTEAFF
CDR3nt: TGTGCCAGCGGGGGGCCTAACACTGAAGCTTTCTTT

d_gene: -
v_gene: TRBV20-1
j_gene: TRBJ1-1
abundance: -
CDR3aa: CSARDPGGSNTEAFF
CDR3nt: TGCAGTGCTAGAGACCCAGGAGGGTCGAACACTGAAGCTTTCTTT

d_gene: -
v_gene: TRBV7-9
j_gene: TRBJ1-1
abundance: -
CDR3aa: CASSGTGTVNTEAFF
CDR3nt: TGTGCCAGCAGCGGGACCGGGACGGTGAACACTGAAGCTTTCTTT

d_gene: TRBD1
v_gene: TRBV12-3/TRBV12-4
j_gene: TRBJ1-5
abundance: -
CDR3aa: CASSSLRPGGSNQPQHF
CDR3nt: TGTGCCAGCAGTTCCTTGAGGCCAGGGGGAAGCAATCAGCCCCAGCATTTT

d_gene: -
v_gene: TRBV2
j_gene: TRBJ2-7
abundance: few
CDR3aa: CASIEAISYEQYF
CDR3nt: TGTGCCAGCATAGAAGCTATCTCCTACGAGCAGTACTTC

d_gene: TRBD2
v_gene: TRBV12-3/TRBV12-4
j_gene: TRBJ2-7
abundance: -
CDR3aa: CASKNGRGGYEQYF
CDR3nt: TGTGCCAGCAAGAATGGGCGGGGGGGCTACGAGCAGTACTTC

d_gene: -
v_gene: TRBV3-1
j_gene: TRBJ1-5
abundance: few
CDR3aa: CASSTGYYSNQPQHF
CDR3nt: TGTGCCAGCAGCACAGGGTATTATAGCAATCAGCCCCAGCATTTT

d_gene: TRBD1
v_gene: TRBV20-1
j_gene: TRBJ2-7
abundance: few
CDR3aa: CSASGTGGHYEQYF
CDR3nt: TGCAGTGCTTCCGGGACAGGGGGCCACTACGAGCAGTACTTC

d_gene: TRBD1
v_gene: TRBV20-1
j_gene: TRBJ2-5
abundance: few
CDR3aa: CSARTGWETQYF
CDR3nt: TGCAGTGCTAGGACAGGGTGGGAGACCCAGTACTTC

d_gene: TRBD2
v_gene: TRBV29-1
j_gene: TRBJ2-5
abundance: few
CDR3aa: CSVDEAGAGNEQYF
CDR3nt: TGCAGCGTTGATGAGGCGGGAGCGGGGAATGAGCAGTACTTC

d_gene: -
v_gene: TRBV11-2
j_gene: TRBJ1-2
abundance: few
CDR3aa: CASSLPREGLYGYTF
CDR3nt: TGTGCCAGCAGCTTACCCAGGGAGGGTCTCTATGGCTACACCTTC

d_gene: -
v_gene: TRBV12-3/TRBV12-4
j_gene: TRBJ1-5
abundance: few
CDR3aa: CASSSGKPQHF
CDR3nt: TGTGCCAGCAGTTCTGGGAAGCCCCAGCATTTT

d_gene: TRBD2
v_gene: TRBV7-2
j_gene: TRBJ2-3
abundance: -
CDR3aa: CASSLDLGLAGKSTDTQYF
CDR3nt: TGTGCCAGCAGCTTAGACCTGGGACTAGCGGGGAAAAGCACAGATACGCAGTATTTT

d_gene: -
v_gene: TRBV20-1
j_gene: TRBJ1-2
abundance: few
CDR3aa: CSAQYRDRFPRGYTF
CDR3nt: TGCAGTGCTCAGTATCGCGACCGCTTTCCGAGGGGCTACACCTTC

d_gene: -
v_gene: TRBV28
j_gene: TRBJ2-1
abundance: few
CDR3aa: CASSFRFGGGVFYNEQFF
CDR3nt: TGTGCCAGCAGTTTCCGTTTCGGGGGCGGGGTCTTCTACAATGAGCAGTTCTTC

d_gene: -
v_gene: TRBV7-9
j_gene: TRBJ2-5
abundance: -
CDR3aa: CASSPGATYGQYF
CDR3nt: TGTGCCAGCAGCCCCGGGGCTACGTACGGGCAGTACTTC

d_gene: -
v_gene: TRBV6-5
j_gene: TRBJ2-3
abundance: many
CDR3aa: CASSYTGTDTQYF
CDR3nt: TGTGCCAGCAGTTACACAGGCACAGATACGCAGTATTTT

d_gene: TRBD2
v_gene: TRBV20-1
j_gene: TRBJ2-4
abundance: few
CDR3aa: CSAPPGLPNKNIQYF
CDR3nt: TGCAGTGCACCACCGGGACTACCGAATAAAAACATTCAGTACTTC

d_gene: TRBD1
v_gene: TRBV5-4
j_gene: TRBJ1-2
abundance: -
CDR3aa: CASSFAFRGRLNYGYTF
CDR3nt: TGTGCCAGCAGCTTCGCTTTTAGGGGGCGCCTTAACTATGGCTACACCTTC

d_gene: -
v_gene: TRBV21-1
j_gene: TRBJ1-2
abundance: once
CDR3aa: CASSKVRIGGSQRGYTF
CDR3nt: TGTGCCAGCAGCAAAGTGCGTATAGGGGGGAGTCAACGGGGCTACACCTTC

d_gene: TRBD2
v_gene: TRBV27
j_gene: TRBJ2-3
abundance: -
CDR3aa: CASSRLARPDTQYF
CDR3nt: TGTGCCAGCAGTAGACTAGCGCGCCCAGATACGCAGTATTTT

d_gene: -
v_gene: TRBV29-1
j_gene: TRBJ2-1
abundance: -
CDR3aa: CSVEGPRVLSYNEQFF
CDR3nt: TGCAGCGTTGAAGGTCCGAGGGTCCTCTCCTACAATGAGCAGTTCTTC

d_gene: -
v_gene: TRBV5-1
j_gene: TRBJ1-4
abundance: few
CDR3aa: CASSLAPGAPEKLFF
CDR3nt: TGCGCCAGCAGCCTGGCCCCAGGGGCGCCTGAAAAACTGTTTTTT

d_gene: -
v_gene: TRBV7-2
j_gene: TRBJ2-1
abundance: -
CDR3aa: CASSNDRIYNEQFF
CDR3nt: TGTGCCAGCAGCAACGATCGGATCTACAATGAGCAGTTCTTC

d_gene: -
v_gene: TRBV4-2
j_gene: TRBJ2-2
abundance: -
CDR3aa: CASSQETTGELFF
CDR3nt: TGTGCCAGCAGCCAAGAAACCACCGGGGAGCTGTTTTTT

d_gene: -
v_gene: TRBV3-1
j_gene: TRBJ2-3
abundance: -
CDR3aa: CASSQDLLGTDTQYF
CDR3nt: TGTGCCAGCAGCCAAGACCTACTAGGGACAGATACGCAGTATTTT

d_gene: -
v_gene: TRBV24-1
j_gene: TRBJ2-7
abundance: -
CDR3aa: CATSDLTDYEQYF
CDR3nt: TGTGCCACCAGTGATCTGACAGACTACGAGCAGTACTTC

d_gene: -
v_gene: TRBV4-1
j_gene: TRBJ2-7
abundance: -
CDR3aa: CASSQDLRQSYEQYF
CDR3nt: TGCGCCAGCAGCCAAGATTTGAGACAGTCCTACGAGCAGTACTTC

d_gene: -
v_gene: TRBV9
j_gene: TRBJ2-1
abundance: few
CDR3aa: CASSVRVSYNEQFF
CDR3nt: TGTGCCAGCAGCGTAAGGGTCTCCTACAATGAGCAGTTCTTC

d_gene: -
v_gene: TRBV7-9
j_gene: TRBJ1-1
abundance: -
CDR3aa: CASSLVLQGRGNTEAFF
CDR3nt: TGTGCCAGCAGCTTAGTGTTACAGGGAAGGGGAAACACTGAAGCTTTCTTT

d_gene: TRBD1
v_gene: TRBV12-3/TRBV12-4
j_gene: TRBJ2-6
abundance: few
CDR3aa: CASTLMTGASGANVLTF
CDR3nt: TGTGCCAGCACCCTGATGACAGGGGCTTCTGGGGCCAACGTCCTGACTTTC

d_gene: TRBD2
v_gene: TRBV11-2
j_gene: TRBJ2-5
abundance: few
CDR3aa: CASSPTGLAAKETQYF
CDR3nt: TGTGCCAGCAGCCCAACGGGACTAGCGGCTAAAGAGACCCAGTACTTC

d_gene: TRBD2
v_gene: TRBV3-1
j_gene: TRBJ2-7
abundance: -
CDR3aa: CASSPPGLAGLYEQYF
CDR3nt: TGTGCCAGCAGCCCGCCGGGACTAGCGGGTCTATACGAGCAGTACTTC